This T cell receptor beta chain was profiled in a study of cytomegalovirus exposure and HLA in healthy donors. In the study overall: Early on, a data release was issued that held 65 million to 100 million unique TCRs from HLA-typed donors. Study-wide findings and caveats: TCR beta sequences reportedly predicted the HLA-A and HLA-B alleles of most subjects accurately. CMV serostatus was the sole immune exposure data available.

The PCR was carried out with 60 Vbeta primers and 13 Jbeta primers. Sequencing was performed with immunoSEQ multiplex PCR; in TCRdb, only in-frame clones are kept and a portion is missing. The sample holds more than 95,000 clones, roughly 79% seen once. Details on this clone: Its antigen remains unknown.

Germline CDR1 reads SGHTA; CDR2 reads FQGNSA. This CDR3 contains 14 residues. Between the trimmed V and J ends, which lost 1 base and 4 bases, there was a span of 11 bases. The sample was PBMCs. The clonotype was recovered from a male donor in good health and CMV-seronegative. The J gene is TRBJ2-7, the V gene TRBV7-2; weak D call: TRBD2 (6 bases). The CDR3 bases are TGTGCCAGCAGCTTAGTTGCGGGAAATTACGAGCAGTACTTC. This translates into CASSLVAGNYEQYF.